The clone carrying this TCR beta chain has more than one count but fewer than ten. The method was immunoSEQ multiplex PCR; TCRdb's version includes in-frame clones alone and lacks a portion of them. The repertoire includes about 77,000 clones, approximately 83% of them detected once, and 0.66% sits in the top ten. This sample is drawn from a study of OX40 agonist ivuxolimab in advanced cancers. Study information: A mean age of 60 years, range about 20 to 79, was recorded, and under 85% were male.

Germline V gives CDR1 MNHNS, CDR2 SASEGT. The CDR3 sequence is 14 residues long. V was pared by 8 bases and J by 4 bases, with 7 bases of the junction left unmatched. Sample: CD4+ or CD8+ T cells sorted from blood, taken in a trial of the OX40 agonist ivuxolimab. This TCR came from an adult with an advanced solid tumor such as melanoma, head and neck, liver or kidney cancer. The rearrangement links TRBV6-1 to TRBJ2-5; 10 nucleotides agree with TRBD2. CDR3 residues: CASESGGAGETQYF. The CDR3 DNA follows: TGTGCCAGCGAGAGCGGGGGGGCTGGAGAGACCCAGTACTTC.